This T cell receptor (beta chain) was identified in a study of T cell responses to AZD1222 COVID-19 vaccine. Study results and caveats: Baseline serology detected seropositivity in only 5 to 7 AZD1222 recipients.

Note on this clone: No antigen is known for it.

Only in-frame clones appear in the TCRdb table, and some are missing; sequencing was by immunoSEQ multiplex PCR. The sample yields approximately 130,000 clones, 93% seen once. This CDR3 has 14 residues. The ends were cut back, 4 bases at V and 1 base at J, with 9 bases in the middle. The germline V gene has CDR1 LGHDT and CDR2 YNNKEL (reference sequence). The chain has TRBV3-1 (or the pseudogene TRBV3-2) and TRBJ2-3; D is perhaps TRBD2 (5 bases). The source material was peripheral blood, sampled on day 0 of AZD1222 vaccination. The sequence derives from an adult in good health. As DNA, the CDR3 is TGTGCCAGCAGCCCTTTCGGGGGCACAGATACGCAGTATTTT. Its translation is CASSPFGGTDTQYF.